A selection of T cell receptor beta chains follows, all from one sample in a study of blood T cell repertoires in COVID-19. TCRdb keeps only in-frame clones here, not all; method: immunoSEQ multiplex PCR. The table lists 90,000 to 100,000 clones, around 85% of them singletons. The sample taken for sequencing was peripheral blood. The receptors derive from a woman older than 75 with acute or convalescent COVID-19. CDR3s include the opening cysteine and the closing phenylalanine or tryptophan. Fields, in order: CDR3 protein, CDR3 DNA, clone size, V gene, D gene, J gene, CDR3 length. A D gene is named only where the DNA matches it firmly. For some rows the clone size is stated as once, few or many, or as a class when expanded; others skip it.

CDR3: CATSGMRQGQPLTGELFF; DNA: TGTGCCACCAGCGGAATGAGACAGGGTCAGCCACTAACCGGGGAGCTGTTTTTT; size: .; V: TRBV15; D: TRBD1; J: TRBJ2-2; length: 18
CDR3: CASSSLTGGSGYTF; DNA: TGTGCCAGCAGTTCTTTGACAGGGGGCTCTGGCTACACCTTC; size: .; V: TRBV6-5; D: TRBD1; J: TRBJ1-2; length: 14
CDR3: CASSLGTGGQSNEQYF; DNA: TGTGCCAGCTCACTGGGGACAGGGGGACAAAGTAACGAGCAGTACTTC; size: .; V: TRBV18; D: TRBD1; J: TRBJ2-7; length: 16
CDR3: CASSLNGVVTGELFF; DNA: TGTGCCAGCAGCCTCAACGGGGTCGTCACCGGGGAGCTGTTTTTT; size: .; V: TRBV27; D: .; J: TRBJ2-2; length: 15
CDR3: CASSRQGALADTEAFF; DNA: TGCGCCAGCAGCCGTCAGGGGGCGCTCGCAGACACTGAAGCTTTCTTT; size: .; V: TRBV5-1; D: TRBD1; J: TRBJ1-1; length: 16
CDR3: CASSQTSGGQYQETQYF; DNA: TGTGCCAGCAGCCAGACTAGCGGGGGGCAATACCAAGAGACCCAGTACTTC; size: .; V: TRBV28; D: TRBD2; J: TRBJ2-5; length: 17
CDR3: CASSRNNRTLEQNTGELFF; DNA: TGTGCCAGCAGTCGTAACAACAGAACCCTCGAACAAAATACCGGGGAGCTGTTTTTT; size: few; V: TRBV7-6; D: .; J: TRBJ2-2; length: 19
CDR3: CASSLGTGDGYTF; DNA: TGTGCCAGCAGTTTAGGGACAGGGGATGGCTACACCTTC; size: .; V: TRBV12-3/TRBV12-4; D: TRBD1; J: TRBJ1-2; length: 13
CDR3: CASSIGTGGRGDTQYF; DNA: TGTGCCAGTAGTATCGGCACGGGGGGGCGTGGAGATACGCAGTATTTT; size: .; V: TRBV19; D: TRBD2; J: TRBJ2-3; length: 16
CDR3: CASSLDRGTKNIQYF; DNA: TGTGCCAGCAGCTTGGACAGGGGGACCAAAAACATTCAGTACTTC; size: .; V: TRBV5-4; D: TRBD1; J: TRBJ2-4; length: 15
CDR3: CASSLGTGPSNYGYTF; DNA: TGTGCCAGCAGTTTGGGGACAGGGCCCTCTAACTATGGCTACACCTTC; size: .; V: TRBV6-5; D: TRBD1; J: TRBJ1-2; length: 16
CDR3: CASRPPAGYYGYTF; DNA: TGTGCCAGCAGACCCCCAGCAGGGTATTATGGCTACACCTTC; size: .; V: TRBV6-5; D: .; J: TRBJ1-2; length: 14
CDR3: CASRGGSDKNIQYF; DNA: TGTGCCAGCAGAGGGGGTTCGGACAAAAACATTCAGTACTTC; size: .; V: TRBV6-5; D: .; J: TRBJ2-4; length: 14
CDR3: CASSLVSVSEQFF; DNA: TGTGCCAGCAGCTTAGTCTCCGTTAGTGAGCAGTTCTTC; size: .; V: TRBV7-2; D: .; J: TRBJ2-1; length: 13
CDR3: CATSRATKSLYNEQFF; DNA: TGTGCCACCAGCAGGGCTACTAAGTCCCTTTACAATGAGCAGTTCTTC; size: .; V: TRBV15; D: .; J: TRBJ2-1; length: 16
CDR3: CASRRTGGLSTDTQYF; DNA: TGTGCCAGCAGACGGACAGGGGGTTTGAGCACAGATACGCAGTATTTT; size: .; V: TRBV7-9; D: TRBD1; J: TRBJ2-3; length: 16
CDR3: CASTGGSNQPQHF; DNA: TGTGCCAGCACGGGAGGGAGCAATCAGCCCCAGCATTTT; size: .; V: TRBV28; D: .; J: TRBJ1-5; length: 13
CDR3: CASSQDVTLNTEAFF; DNA: TGCGCCAGCAGCCAAGATGTCACTCTGAACACTGAAGCTTTCTTT; size: .; V: TRBV4-3; D: .; J: TRBJ1-1; length: 15
CDR3: CSARAGNTIYF; DNA: TGCAGTGCCCGTGCCGGGAACACCATATATTTT; size: few; V: TRBV20-1; D: .; J: TRBJ1-3; length: 11
CDR3: CASSPSRGGATEAFF; DNA: TGTGCCAGCAGCCCTTCGAGGGGGGGGGCGACTGAAGCTTTCTTT; size: .; V: TRBV28; D: .; J: TRBJ1-1; length: 15
CDR3: CATSDPGTGAGEQYF; DNA: TGTGCCACCAGTGACCCCGGGACAGGGGCGGGTGAGCAGTACTTC; size: .; V: TRBV24-1; D: TRBD1; J: TRBJ2-7; length: 15
CDR3: CASSQGEGATGNTIYF; DNA: TGCGCCAGCAGCCAAGGAGAGGGGGCGACTGGAAACACCATATATTTT; size: .; V: TRBV4-1; D: TRBD1; J: TRBJ1-3; length: 16
CDR3: CATSQPPGKSSYNEQFF; DNA: TGTGCCACCAGTCAGCCTCCAGGGAAAAGCTCCTACAATGAGCAGTTCTTC; size: .; V: TRBV24-1; D: .; J: TRBJ2-1; length: 17
CDR3: CASSIRSGTATYEQYF; DNA: TGTGCCAGCAGCATCCGATCCGGGACTGCAACCTACGAGCAGTACTTC; size: .; V: TRBV5-8; D: .; J: TRBJ2-7; length: 16
CDR3: CASSHGSDYNSPLHF; DNA: TGTGCCAGCAGCCACGGGTCCGACTATAATTCACCCCTCCACTTT; size: .; V: TRBV3-1/TRBV3-2; D: .; J: TRBJ1-6; length: 15
CDR3: CASSKTGDTYEQYF; DNA: TGTGCCAGCAGCAAAACAGGGGATACCTACGAGCAGTACTTC; size: .; V: TRBV5-4; D: TRBD1; J: TRBJ2-7; length: 14
CDR3: CASSPTGAGNTIYF; DNA: TGCGCCAGCAGCCCTACAGGGGCTGGAAACACCATATATTTT; size: .; V: TRBV4-3; D: TRBD1; J: TRBJ1-3; length: 14
CDR3: CASSLAPGVTQYF; DNA: TGTGCCAGCAGCTTAGCGCCGGGGGTTACGCAGTATTTT; size: .; V: TRBV11-3; D: .; J: TRBJ2-3; length: 13
CDR3: CAISESNLQGADEKLFF; DNA: TGTGCCATCAGTGAGTCCAACCTACAGGGGGCGGACGAAAAACTGTTTTTT; size: .; V: TRBV10-3; D: TRBD1; J: TRBJ1-4; length: 17
CDR3: CASSALPGQSSEAFF; DNA: TGCGCCAGCAGCGCTCTACCGGGACAGTCCTCTGAAGCTTTCTTT; size: .; V: TRBV5-1; D: TRBD1; J: TRBJ1-1; length: 15
CDR3: CASSYLGSRLTEAFF; DNA: TGTGCCAGCAGTTACCTAGGGAGTCGGTTGACTGAAGCTTTCTTT; size: .; V: TRBV6-5; D: .; J: TRBJ1-1; length: 15
CDR3: CAISALNGYTF; DNA: TGTGCCATCAGTGCCCTAAATGGCTACACCTTC; size: .; V: TRBV10-3; D: .; J: TRBJ1-2; length: 11
CDR3: CATRRDSTYEQYF; DNA: TGTGCCACCCGCCGGGACAGCACCTACGAGCAGTACTTC; size: .; V: TRBV10-3; D: TRBD1; J: TRBJ2-7; length: 13
CDR3: CASSLDRGTHYEQYF; DNA: TGTGCCAGTTCGTTAGACAGGGGAACCCACTACGAGCAGTACTTC; size: .; V: TRBV2; D: TRBD1; J: TRBJ2-7; length: 15
CDR3: CATSGAGTGGNTIYF; DNA: TGTGCCACCAGCGGCGCCGGGACAGGTGGAAACACCATATATTTT; size: once; V: TRBV15; D: TRBD1; J: TRBJ1-3; length: 15
CDR3: CASSLGDRASGKDGYTF; DNA: TGTGCCAGCAGCTTGGGAGACAGGGCGTCGGGTAAGGATGGCTACACCTTC; size: .; V: TRBV5-4; D: TRBD1; J: TRBJ1-2; length: 17
CDR3: CASSGTGVGYTF; DNA: TGTGCCAGCAGCGGAACAGGGGTGGGCTACACCTTC; size: once; V: TRBV9; D: TRBD1; J: TRBJ1-2; length: 12
CDR3: CASSRGGYRVSSGELFF; DNA: TGTGCCAGCAGTCGAGGGGGTTACAGGGTATCATCCGGGGAGCTGTTTTTT; size: once; V: TRBV6-6; D: .; J: TRBJ2-2; length: 17
CDR3: CASSYRQGSSGNTIYF; DNA: TGTGCCAGCAGTTACCGGCAGGGCAGCTCTGGAAACACCATATATTTT; size: .; V: TRBV6-6; D: .; J: TRBJ1-3; length: 16
CDR3: CASRSLGQGEAFF; DNA: TGCGCCAGCAGATCGTTGGGACAGGGGGAAGCTTTCTTT; size: .; V: TRBV5-1; D: TRBD1; J: TRBJ1-1; length: 13